These T cell receptor beta chains were read from a single sample in a study of T-cell reconstitution after alpha-beta-depleted transplantation in children. TCRdb redid the calling of the PCR reads with MiXCR, one entry per CDR3 protein. The sample carries some 200,000 distinct CDR3 sequences, about 6% recorded once. The material was PBMCs, obtained before TCRalphabeta/CD19-depleted stem cell transplant. The receptors come from a girl under two years old with combined immunodeficiency, due to receive a stem cell transplant. Each CDR3 is given with its conserved first and last residue. D genes are given only for firm matches. Size is omitted from some rows. Given values are once, few, many or a class for expanded clones.

J gene | clone size | D gene | V gene | CDR3 DNA | CDR3 protein
TRBJ2-4 | many | TRBD2 | TRBV3-1 | TGTGCCAGCAGCCAAGGAGCTAGCGGGAGGATGGACCTTTACTTC | CASSQGASGRMDLYF
TRBJ2-1 | many | TRBD2 | TRBV29-1 | TGCAGCGTTGAAGCGGGAGGGCCTCCATATGAGCAGTTCTTC | CSVEAGGPPYEQFF
TRBJ2-5 | many | TRBD1 | TRBV12-3/TRBV12-4 | TGTGCCAGCACCTCCGGACAGGGGCGTGTTAAGACCCAGTACTTC | CASTSGQGRVKTQYF
TRBJ2-7 | few | - | TRBV7-9 | TGTGCCAGCAGCTTAGGCGGCAGGTTCCGCTACGAGCAGTACTTC | CASSLGGRFRYEQYF
TRBJ1-2 | many | TRBD1 | TRBV7-9 | TGTGCCAGCAGCTTGGACAGGGCCCTCTATGGCTACACCTTC | CASSLDRALYGYTF
TRBJ1-1 | - | TRBD1 | TRBV4-2 | TGTGCCAGCAGCCCCCGGGACAGGGGTTTAGAGGACACTGAAGCTTTCTTT | CASSPRDRGLEDTEAFF
TRBJ2-7 | many | - | TRBV6-2/TRBV6-3 | TGTGCCAGACCAAAACCAGCACAAGGACTCGGTTACGAGCAGTACTTC | CARPKPAQGLGYEQYF
TRBJ2-7 | - | - | TRBV28 | TGTGCCATGGGCCCCGGGGGACAGAAAGTATACGAGCAGTACTTC | CAMGPGGQKVYEQYF
TRBJ2-1 | many | TRBD2 | TRBV20-1 | TGCAGTGCTATAGACCCTCTAGCGGGAGCGGGGAATGAGCAGTTCTTC | CSAIDPLAGAGNEQFF
TRBJ2-1 | many | TRBD2 | TRBV5-4 | TGTGCCAGCAGCGTCGGGTGGGCGGGAGTGTACAATGAGCAGTTCTTC | CASSVGWAGVYNEQFF
TRBJ1-5 | few | TRBD1 | TRBV12-3/TRBV12-4 | TGTGCCAGCAGTTTCTACCGGGACAGGGCCCCTACTTATAGCAATCAGCCCCAGCATTTT | CASSFYRDRAPTYSNQPQHF
TRBJ2-1 | many | TRBD2 | TRBV27 | TGTGCCAGCAGTTTAACCAGCGGGAGAACCGATGAGCAGTTCTTC | CASSLTSGRTDEQFF
TRBJ2-7 | many | TRBD2 | TRBV2 | TGTGCCAGCAGTGTCGTGGGGACTAGCGGAGCCTACGAGCAGTACTTC | CASSVVGTSGAYEQYF
TRBJ2-7 | few | TRBD1 | TRBV7-3 | TGTGCCAGCAGCCCACGGGGACAGGGCGGCGAGCAGTACTTC | CASSPRGQGGEQYF
TRBJ2-5 | - | TRBD1 | TRBV19 | TGTGCCAGTAGTGGACAGGGGGCAGAGACCCAGTACTTC | CASSGQGAETQYF
TRBJ1-1 | many | TRBD1 | TRBV7-6 | TGTGCCAGCACGCCGACAGGGCCCACTGAAGCTTTCTTT | CASTPTGPTEAFF
TRBJ2-7 | few | - | TRBV5-1 | TGCGCCAGCAGCTTGGAAGACGGAAACGAGCAGTACTTC | CASSLEDGNEQYF
TRBJ2-5 | many | - | TRBV11-2 | TGTGCCAGCAGCTTAGATCCGATCCGTATGGAGGAGACCCAGTACTTC | CASSLDPIRMEETQYF
TRBJ2-1 | - | TRBD2 | TRBV30 | TGTGCCTTGGGTGGCGGGGGAGACCGCTCCTACAATGAGCAGTTCTTC | CALGGGGDRSYNEQFF
TRBJ1-2 | few | TRBD1 | TRBV12-3/TRBV12-4 | TGTGCCAGCAGTACTCAGGGGGCTCGAGGCTACACCTTC | CASSTQGARGYTF
TRBJ2-7 | - | - | TRBV6-5 | TGTGCCAGCAATCTACTCCGGGACGGGGCCTACGAGCAGTACTTC | CASNLLRDGAYEQYF
TRBJ1-1 | few | TRBD1 | TRBV7-3 | TGTGCCAGCAGCTTAACGTCTACAGGGGGCGGGGGAGAAGCTTTCTTT | CASSLTSTGGGGEAFF
TRBJ2-1 | many | TRBD2 | TRBV9 | TGTGCCAGCAGCGATCGACTAGCGGGGTCCTACAATGAGCAGTTCTTC | CASSDRLAGSYNEQFF
TRBJ2-5 | - | - | TRBV30 | TGTGCCTGGAGTTTAGGAGAAGGACTGGTCCAAGAGACCCAGTACTTC | CAWSLGEGLVQETQYF
TRBJ2-1 | many | TRBD2 | TRBV20-1 | TGCAGTGCTGCGAGCGGGAGCTCCTACAATGAGCAGTTCTTC | CSAASGSSYNEQFF
TRBJ2-1 | many | - | TRBV29-1 | TGCAGCGTCCGGGTTGAGCAGTTCTTC | CSVRVEQFF
TRBJ2-3 | many | - | TRBV24-1 | TGTGCCACCAGTGATTTCGGGGCGCCAGATACGCAGTATTTT | CATSDFGAPDTQYF